This TCR beta chain comes out of a study of blood T cells in healthy people across ages. This clonotype was counted only a few times. Its antigen is unidentified. Findings of the study overall: Versus aged donors, long-lived donors had higher diversity and more naive CD4+ cells. Per-million-T-cell TCR beta diversity fell roughly linearly with age. The lack of PBMC sorting stopped any conclusive naive versus antigen-experienced comparison.

A J-beta primer mix and a sample-barcoded 5' primer were used in a second PCR of roughly 6 to 11 cycles. Each CDR3 protein gets one entry after TCRdb re-called the 5' RACE reads with MiXCR. The data contain about 800,000 distinct CDR3 sequences, approximately 25% of them singletons. The same sample was also studied in work on T cells of mothers and their children. That paper notes: The TCR beta CDR3 read count exceeded 10 million for each mother and was about 3 million for each child.

The clonotype comes from a boy under 18 in good health. The sample comprised blood.

The CDR3: CASSLNRKDTQYF. In DNA form, the CDR3 reads TGTGCCAGCAGCTTAAATAGGAAAGATACGCAGTATTTT. The chain has TRBV7-6 and TRBJ2-3; D uncertain. The CDR3 runs to 13 residues. Trimming cost V 2 bases and J 5 bases, with 8 bases left between them. Germline CDR1 reads SGHVS; CDR2 reads FNYEAQ.